A selection of T cell receptor beta chains follows, all from one sample in a study of early T cells in non-severe SARS-CoV-2 infection. From the 5' RACE reads, TCRdb called clonotypes with MiXCR, one entry per CDR3 protein. The sample lists tens of thousands of distinct CDR3 sequences, about 12% occurring once. The sample here was whole blood, taken at baseline. The receptors here all came from an adult who was a healthcare worker with PCR-confirmed SARS-CoV-2 infection or an uninfected control (not recorded which). The donor label of this sample is uncertain. Both conserved end residues are part of each CDR3. A D gene is named only where the DNA matches it firmly. Clone size is not always given. Where it is, it says once, few, many or a class for expanded clones.

J	length	V	D	size	CDR3	DNA
TRBJ2-3	15	TRBV12-3/TRBV12-4	TRBD1	many	CASLEQGAVADTQYF	TGTGCCAGCCTTGAACAGGGGGCCGTGGCAGATACGCAGTATTTT
TRBJ1-2	14	TRBV4-1	TRBD1	many	CASSQHPVGGGYTF	TGCGCCAGCAGCCAACACCCCGTAGGGGGCGGCTACACCTTC
TRBJ2-5	13	TRBV6-2/TRBV6-3	NA	NA	CASRLPLVETQYF	TGTGCCAGCAGACTTCCCCTTGTGGAGACCCAGTACTTC
TRBJ2-1	14	TRBV5-4	NA	few	CADSPGGRYNEQFF	TGTGCGGATTCGCCCGGGGGGCGCTACAATGAGCAGTTCTTC
TRBJ2-5	18	TRBV7-9	NA	few	CASGNPTGFRLDQETQYF	TGTGCCAGCGGCAACCCAACGGGGTTTCGACTAGACCAAGAGACCCAGTACTTC
TRBJ2-3	15	TRBV6-2/TRBV6-3	TRBD1	NA	CASSEPGQGSDTQYF	TGTGCCAGCAGTGAACCGGGACAGGGGTCAGATACGCAGTATTTT
TRBJ2-5	17	TRBV7-9	TRBD2	many	CASSSPSGGSYQETQYF	TGTGCCAGCAGCTCGCCTAGCGGGGGGTCCTACCAAGAGACCCAGTACTTC
TRBJ1-1	11	TRBV15	NA	NA	CATRRNTEAFF	TGTGCCACCAGAAGAAACACTGAAGCTTTCTTT
TRBJ1-1	12	TRBV12-3/TRBV12-4	NA	few	CASTKGGQQAFF	TGTGCCAGCACTAAGGGGGGGCAGCAAGCTTTCTTT
TRBJ2-2	18	TRBV4-2	TRBD2	many	CASSQAGEGPVNTGELFF	TGTGCCAGCAGCCAAGCCGGGGAGGGGCCGGTGAACACCGGGGAGCTGTTTTTT
TRBJ2-2	16	TRBV5-6	NA	few	CASSLDPAPNTGELFF	TGTGCCAGCAGCTTGGATCCGGCTCCGAACACCGGGGAGCTGTTTTTT
TRBJ2-5	14	TRBV7-2	NA	NA	CASSLSQKQETQYF	TGTGCCAGCAGCTTAAGTCAGAAACAAGAGACCCAGTACTTC
TRBJ1-1	16	TRBV4-1	TRBD1	many	CASSHGNRGYGTEAFF	TGCGCCAGCAGCCATGGTAACAGGGGATATGGGACTGAAGCTTTCTTT
TRBJ2-1	16	TRBV3-2	NA	NA	CASSQVGLVGDNEQFF	TGTGCCAGCAGCCAAGTGGGTCTAGTAGGGGACAATGAGCAGTTCTTC
TRBJ2-1	14	TRBV29-1	TRBD1	many	CSVDGSQGAYEQFF	TGCAGCGTTGATGGGTCTCAGGGGGCTTATGAGCAGTTCTTC
TRBJ1-1	16	TRBV18	NA	NA	CASSPGYGPGNTEAFF	TGTGCCAGCTCACCAGGATATGGTCCTGGGAACACTGAAGCTTTCTTT
TRBJ2-3	14	TRBV20-1	TRBD2	few	CSARLAGMTDTQYF	TGCAGTGCTAGACTAGCGGGGATGACAGATACGCAGTATTTT
TRBJ2-1	17	TRBV27	TRBD1	NA	CASSHYYGDRGRNEQFF	TGTGCCAGCAGTCACTATTACGGGGACAGGGGGCGGAATGAGCAGTTCTTC
TRBJ1-5	12	TRBV12-3/TRBV12-4	NA	many	CASRAGNQPQHF	TGTGCCAGCAGGGCCGGTAATCAGCCCCAGCATTTT
TRBJ2-5	12	TRBV29-1	NA	NA	CSVEGTLETQYF	TGCAGCGTTGAGGGGACGTTGGAGACCCAGTACTTC
TRBJ1-1	13	TRBV12-5	NA	NA	CASGLGEATEAFF	TGTGCTAGTGGTTTGGGGGAGGCCACTGAAGCTTTCTTT
TRBJ2-2	15	TRBV5-1	NA	once	CASSLVTGDTGELFF	TGCGCCAGCAGCTTGGTTACCGGCGACACCGGGGAGCTGTTTTTT
TRBJ2-3	15	TRBV7-2	NA	many	CASSPDYLSTDTQYF	TGTGCCAGCAGCCCGGACTACCTGAGCACAGATACGCAGTATTTT
TRBJ2-3	15	TRBV30	NA	NA	CAWSVGTFRTDTQYF	TGTGCCTGGAGCGTCGGGACTTTTAGGACAGATACGCAGTATTTT
TRBJ2-5	15	TRBV7-2	NA	NA	CASSGTGHAGETQYF	TGTGCCAGCAGCGGGACGGGACACGCGGGAGAGACCCAGTACTTC
TRBJ1-1	13	TRBV4-1	NA	many	CASSQGTDTEAFF	TGCGCCAGCAGCCAAGGAACGGACACTGAAGCTTTCTTT
TRBJ1-6	14	TRBV28	TRBD1	NA	CATRTGFFNSPLHF	TGTGCCACCCGGACAGGGTTCTTCAATTCACCCCTCCACTTT
TRBJ2-5	16	TRBV7-6	NA	NA	CASSLAWREVRETQYF	TGTGCCAGCAGCTTAGCTTGGCGGGAAGTTCGGGAGACCCAGTACTTC
TRBJ1-2	16	TRBV4-1	NA	few	CASSPYVEITRYGYTF	TGCGCCAGCAGCCCCTATGTGGAAATCACTCGCTATGGCTACACCTTC
TRBJ1-3	15	TRBV7-6	NA	many	CASSLAGPGANTIYF	TGTGCCAGCAGCTTAGCGGGGCCCGGCGCAAACACCATATATTTT
TRBJ2-3	17	TRBV12-2	NA	few	CASRPSPGGAGTDTQYF	TGTGCAAGTCGCCCGAGCCCAGGGGGGGCCGGGACAGATACGCAGTATTTT
TRBJ2-5	13	TRBV29-1	NA	few	CSVESHSMETQYF	TGCAGCGTTGAATCTCACTCCATGGAGACCCAGTACTTC
TRBJ2-2	18	TRBV7-9	TRBD2	NA	CASSLTGLAGPYTGELFF	TGTGCCAGCAGCTTAACCGGACTAGCGGGGCCATACACCGGGGAGCTGTTTTTT
TRBJ1-4	14	TRBV5-1	NA	many	CASSIQGLNEKLFF	TGCGCCAGCAGTATACAGGGCCTTAATGAAAAACTGTTTTTT
TRBJ1-2	15	TRBV3-1	NA	few	CASSQAMQSNYGYTF	TGTGCCAGCAGCCAAGCTATGCAATCTAACTATGGCTACACCTTC
TRBJ1-1	13	TRBV7-2	TRBD1	few	CASSNRGRTEAFF	TGTGCCAGCAGCAACAGGGGTCGCACTGAAGCTTTCTTT
TRBJ2-6	16	TRBV28	TRBD1	many	CASSSTGVSGANVLTF	TGTGCCAGCAGTTCTACAGGGGTATCTGGGGCCAACGTCCTGACTTTC
TRBJ1-2	14	TRBV3-1	NA	few	CASGGTGENYGYTF	TGTGCCAGCGGAGGTACCGGGGAGAACTATGGCTACACCTTC
TRBJ2-5	12	TRBV3-1	NA	few	CASSQWGETQYF	TGTGCCAGCAGCCAATGGGGAGAGACCCAGTACTTC
TRBJ2-5	13	TRBV19	TRBD1	NA	CASGDRAYETQYF	TGTGCCAGTGGGGACAGGGCTTATGAGACCCAGTACTTC
TRBJ1-1	14	TRBV6-1	NA	few	CASRRGTVNTEAFF	TGTGCCAGCAGGAGAGGGACTGTGAACACTGAAGCTTTCTTT
TRBJ1-6	13	TRBV30	NA	many	CAWSVRNGPPLHF	TGTGCCTGGAGTGTACGTAACGGACCACCCCTCCACTTT
TRBJ2-2	18	TRBV11-2	TRBD2	NA	CASSRQRGGLVRAGELFF	TGTGCCAGCAGCCGTCAGCGGGGGGGCCTTGTCAGAGCCGGGGAGCTGTTTTTT
TRBJ1-2	12	TRBV3-1	NA	many	CATRDGNYGYTF	TGTGCCACTCGGGACGGGAACTATGGCTACACCTTC
TRBJ1-4	14	TRBV18	NA	NA	CASSSKHDSEELFF	TGTGCCAGCTCATCAAAACACGATTCGGAGGAACTGTTTTTT
TRBJ2-5	15	TRBV7-8	TRBD1	NA	CASSSYRDRQETQYF	TGTGCCAGCAGCTCGTATCGGGACAGGCAAGAGACCCAGTACTTC
TRBJ1-1	15	TRBV7-9	NA	many	CASSLVTRGNTEAFF	TGTGCCAGCAGCTTAGTTACTCGAGGGAACACTGAAGCTTTCTTT
TRBJ2-3	19	TRBV4-2	NA	few	CASSQDRSGMTSLSDTQYF	TGTGCCAGCAGCCAAGATCGTTCGGGAATGACTAGTCTCTCAGATACGCAGTATTTT
TRBJ1-2	14	TRBV5-1	NA	few	CASSLGAPSYGYTF	TGCGCCAGCAGCTTGGGCGCACCCTCCTATGGCTACACCTTC
TRBJ1-1	13	TRBV6-1	NA	NA	CASSEWGYTEAFF	TGTGCCAGCAGTGAATGGGGGTACACTGAAGCTTTCTTT
TRBJ2-1	10	TRBV29-1	NA	NA	CSVGVSEQFF	TGCAGCGTCGGGGTGAGTGAGCAGTTCTTC
TRBJ1-1	12	TRBV20-1	NA	NA	CSAATGGTEAFF	TGCAGTGCTGCAACTGGGGGGACTGAAGCTTTCTTT
TRBJ2-1	15	TRBV27	TRBD1	few	CASSGQGGSYNEQFF	TGTGCCAGCAGCGGACAGGGAGGTTCCTACAATGAGCAGTTCTTC
TRBJ1-1	19	TRBV6-5	NA	many	CASSYSRPRLTDLNTEAFF	TGTGCCAGCAGTTACTCGAGACCCAGATTGACAGATTTGAACACTGAAGCTTTCTTT
TRBJ2-3	14	TRBV28	TRBD2	many	CASSPGGPTDTQYF	TGTGCCAGCAGTCCGGGGGGACCCACAGATACGCAGTATTTT
TRBJ1-1	14	TRBV7-9	TRBD1	NA	CASSSWTGHTEAFF	TGTGCCAGCAGCTCCTGGACAGGGCACACTGAAGCTTTCTTT